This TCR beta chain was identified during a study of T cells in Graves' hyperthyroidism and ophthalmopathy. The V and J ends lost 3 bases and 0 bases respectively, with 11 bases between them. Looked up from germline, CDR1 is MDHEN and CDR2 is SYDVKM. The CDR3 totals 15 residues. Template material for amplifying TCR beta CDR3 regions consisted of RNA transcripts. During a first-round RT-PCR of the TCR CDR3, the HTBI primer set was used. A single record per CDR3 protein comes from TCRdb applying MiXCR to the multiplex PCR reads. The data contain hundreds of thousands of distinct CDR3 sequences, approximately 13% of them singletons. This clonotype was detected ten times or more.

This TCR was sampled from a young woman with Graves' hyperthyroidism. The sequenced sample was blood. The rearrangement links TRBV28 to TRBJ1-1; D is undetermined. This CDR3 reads CASSFDLNMNTEAFF. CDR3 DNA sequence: TGTGCCAGCAGTTTCGATCTAAACATGAACACTGAAGCTTTCTTT.